This T cell receptor (beta chain) was identified in a study of control samples from healthy donors and cancer patients. TCRdb's copy holds only in-frame clones and misses some; the assay was immunoSEQ multiplex PCR. The sample holds around 90,000 clones; 70% to 90% are singletons and the top ten take less than 2.5%. With V trimmed by 5 bases and J by 1 base, 12 bases remained unmatched. Germline V gene lookup returns CDR1 GTSNPN and CDR2 SVGIG (reference sequence). The CDR3 is 16 amino acids. The TCR comes from a woman aged 40 to 50 in good health. The specimen sequenced was blood. The genes are TRBV30 and TRBJ2-3; 7 bases align to TRBD2. CDR3 protein: CAWESGGIGGTDTQYF. DNA for the CDR3: TGTGCCTGGGAGTCGGGGGGAATAGGGGGCACAGATACGCAGTATTTT.